This T cell receptor beta chain stems from a study of beta chain features in type 1 diabetes. The study, taken as a whole, reports: Shortening that was moderate but significant affected the TCRB CDR3s of Type 1 diabetes patients in all four CD4+ subsets.

A word on this clone: Its antigen is undetermined.

All of the isolated RNA was reverse transcribed, so expressed TCRB transcripts were sequenced. Libraries were prepared by immunoSEQ multiplex PCR; TCRdb keeps only in-frame clonotypes and omits some of them. The repertoire includes some 700,000 clones, roughly an eighth of them detected once, and around 0.022% sits in the top ten. The source of this sequence is a man between 18 and 35 years old with type 1 diabetes. Sequencing was done on a sample of naive CD4+ T cells from blood.

DNA of the CDR3: TGTGCCTGGCAAACCATCGGGTATGGAAACACCATATATTTT. Translation: CAWQTIGYGNTIYF. The chain couples TRBV30 to TRBJ1-3; D is undetermined. Germline CDR1 is GTSNPN and CDR2 is SVGIG (reference sequence). The length of the CDR3 is 14 residues. Between the trimmed V and J ends, which lost 5 bases and 3 bases, there was a span of 14 bases. Based on the CDR3 plus reference TRBV30 and TRBJ1-3, the full variable domain is SQTIHQWPATLVQPVGSPLSLECTVEGTSNPNLYWYRQAAGRGLQLLFYSVGIGQISSEVPQNLSASRPQDRQFILSSKKLLLSDSGFYLCAWQTIGYGNTIYFGEGSWLTVV.